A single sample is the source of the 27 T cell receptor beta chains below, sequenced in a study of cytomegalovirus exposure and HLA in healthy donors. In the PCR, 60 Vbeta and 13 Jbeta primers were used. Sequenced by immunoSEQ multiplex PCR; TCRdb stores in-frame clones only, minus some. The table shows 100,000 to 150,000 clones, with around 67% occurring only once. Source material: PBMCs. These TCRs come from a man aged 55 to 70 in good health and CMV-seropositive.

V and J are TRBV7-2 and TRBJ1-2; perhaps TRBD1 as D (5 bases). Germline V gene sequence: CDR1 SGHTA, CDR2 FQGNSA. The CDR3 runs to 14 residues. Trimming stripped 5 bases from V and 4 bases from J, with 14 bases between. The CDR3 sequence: CASSDRGLPYGYTF. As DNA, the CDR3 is TGTGCCAGCAGCGACCGGGGACTTCCCTATGGCTACACCTTC.

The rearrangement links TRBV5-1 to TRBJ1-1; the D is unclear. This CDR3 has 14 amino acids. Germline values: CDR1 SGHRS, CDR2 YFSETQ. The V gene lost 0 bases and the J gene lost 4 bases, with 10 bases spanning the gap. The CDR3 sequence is CASSLESGGTEAFF. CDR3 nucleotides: TGCGCCAGCAGCTTGGAGTCAGGAGGCACTGAAGCTTTCTTT.

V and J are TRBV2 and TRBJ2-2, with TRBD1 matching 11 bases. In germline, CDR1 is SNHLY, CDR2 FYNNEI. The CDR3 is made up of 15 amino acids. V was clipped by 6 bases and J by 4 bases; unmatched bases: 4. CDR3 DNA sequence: TGTGCCAGCAGCCCGGGACAGGGGGGCACCGGGGAGCTGTTTTTT. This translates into CASSPGQGGTGELFF.

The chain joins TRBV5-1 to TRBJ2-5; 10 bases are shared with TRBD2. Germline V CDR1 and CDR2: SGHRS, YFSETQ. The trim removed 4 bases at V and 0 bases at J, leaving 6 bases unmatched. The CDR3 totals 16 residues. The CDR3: CASSPGLARYQETQYF. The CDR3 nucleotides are TGCGCCAGCAGCCCGGGACTAGCGAGATACCAAGAGACCCAGTACTTC.

Written as DNA, the CDR3 is TGTGCCTGGAGTGGGGCCAATGCCCAGTACTTC. It translates to CAWSGANAQYF. The rearrangement joins TRBV30 to TRBJ2-5; D call uncertain. Trimming left V 1 base short and J 9 bases short, with 9 bases between. This CDR3 is built from 11 residues. The germline V gene has CDR1 GTSNPN and CDR2 SVGIG (reference sequence).

CDR3 loop: CASSLETGGHQPQHF. The CDR3, as DNA: TGCGCCAGCAGCTTGGAAACAGGGGGGCATCAGCCCCAGCATTTT. The rearrangement links TRBV5-1 to TRBJ1-5, with 8 bases aligning to TRBD1. V dropped 0 bases and J dropped 5; count of bases not matched to a gene: 4. CDR3 length equals 15 residues. Per the germline V gene, CDR1 is SGHRS and CDR2 is YFSETQ.

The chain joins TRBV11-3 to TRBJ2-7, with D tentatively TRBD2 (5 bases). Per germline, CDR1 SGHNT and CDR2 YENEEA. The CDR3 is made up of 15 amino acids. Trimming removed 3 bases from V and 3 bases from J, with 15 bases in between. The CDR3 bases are TGTGCCAGCAGCTTGGCCGGAGGTTCGAACTACGAGCAGTACTTC. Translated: CASSLAGGSNYEQYF. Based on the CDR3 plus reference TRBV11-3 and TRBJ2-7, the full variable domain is EAGVVQSPRYKIIEKKQPVAFWCNPISGHNTLYWYLQNLGQGPELLIRYENEEAVDDSQLPKDRFSAERLKGVDSTLKIQPAELGDSAVYLCASSLAGGSNYEQYFGPGTRLTVT.

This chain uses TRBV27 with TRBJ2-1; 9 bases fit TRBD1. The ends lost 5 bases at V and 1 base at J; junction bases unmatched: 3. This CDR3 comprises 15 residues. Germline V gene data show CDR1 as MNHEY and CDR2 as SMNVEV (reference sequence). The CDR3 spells CASSRDRDSYNEQFF. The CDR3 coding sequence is TGTGCCAGCAGTAGGGACAGGGATTCCTACAATGAGCAGTTCTTC.

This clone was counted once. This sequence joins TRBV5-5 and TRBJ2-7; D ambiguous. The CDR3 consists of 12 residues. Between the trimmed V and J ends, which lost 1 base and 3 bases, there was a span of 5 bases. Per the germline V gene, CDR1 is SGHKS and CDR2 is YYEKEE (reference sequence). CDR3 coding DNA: TGTGCCAGCAGCTTGCTAGGCTACGAGCAGTACTTC. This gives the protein CASSLLGYEQYF.

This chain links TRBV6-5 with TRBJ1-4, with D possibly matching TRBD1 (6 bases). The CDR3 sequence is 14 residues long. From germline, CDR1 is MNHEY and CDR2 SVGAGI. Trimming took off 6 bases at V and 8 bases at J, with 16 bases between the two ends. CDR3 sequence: CASSLGGAKEKLFF. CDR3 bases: TGTGCCAGCAGCCTCGGGGGGGCCAAAGAAAAACTGTTTTTT.

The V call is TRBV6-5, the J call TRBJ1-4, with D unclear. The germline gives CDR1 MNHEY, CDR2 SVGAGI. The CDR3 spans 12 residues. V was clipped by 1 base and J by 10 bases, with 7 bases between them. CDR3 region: CASSYFSGKLFF. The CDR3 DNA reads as TGTGCCAGCAGTTACTTCTCCGGAAAACTGTTTTTT.

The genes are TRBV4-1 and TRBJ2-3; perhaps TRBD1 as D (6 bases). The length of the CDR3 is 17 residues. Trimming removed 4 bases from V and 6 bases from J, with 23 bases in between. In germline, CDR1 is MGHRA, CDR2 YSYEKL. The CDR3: CASSPRRDTGSSDTQYF. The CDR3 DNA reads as TGCGCCAGCAGCCCCCGCCGGGACACCGGCTCGTCGGATACGCAGTATTTT.

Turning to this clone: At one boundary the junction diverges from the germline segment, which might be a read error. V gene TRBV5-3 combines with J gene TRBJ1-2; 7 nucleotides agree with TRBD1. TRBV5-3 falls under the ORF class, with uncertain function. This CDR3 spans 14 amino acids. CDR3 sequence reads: CASSLDGDSYGYTF. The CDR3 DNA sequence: TGTGCCAGCAGCTTGGATGGGGACAGCTATGGCTACACCTTC.

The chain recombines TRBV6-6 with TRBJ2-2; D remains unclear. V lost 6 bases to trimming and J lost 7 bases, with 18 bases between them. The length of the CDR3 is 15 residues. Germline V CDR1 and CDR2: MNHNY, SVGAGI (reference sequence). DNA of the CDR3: TGTGCCAGCAGCTTTCTTGACATTACTGTCGGGGAGCTGTTTTTT. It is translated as CASSFLDITVGELFF.

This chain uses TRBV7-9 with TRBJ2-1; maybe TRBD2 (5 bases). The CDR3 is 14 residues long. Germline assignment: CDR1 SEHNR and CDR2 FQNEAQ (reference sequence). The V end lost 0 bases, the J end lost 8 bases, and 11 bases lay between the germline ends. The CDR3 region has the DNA TGTGCCAGCAGCTTAGCGGTTAGCGCGTATGAGCAGTTCTTC. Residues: CASSLAVSAYEQFF.

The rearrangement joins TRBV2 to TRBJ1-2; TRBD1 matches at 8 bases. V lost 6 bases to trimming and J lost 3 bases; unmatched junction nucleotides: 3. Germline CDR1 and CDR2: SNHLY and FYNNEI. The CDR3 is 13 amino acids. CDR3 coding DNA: TGTGCCAGCAGCCCGGACAGGGACTATGGCTACACCTTC. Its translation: CASSPDRDYGYTF.

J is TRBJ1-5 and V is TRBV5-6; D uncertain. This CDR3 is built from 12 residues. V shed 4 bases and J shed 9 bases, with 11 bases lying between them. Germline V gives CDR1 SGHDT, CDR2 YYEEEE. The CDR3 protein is CASSRPEGPQHF. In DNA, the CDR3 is TGTGCCAGCAGCCGACCCGAGGGGCCCCAGCATTTT.

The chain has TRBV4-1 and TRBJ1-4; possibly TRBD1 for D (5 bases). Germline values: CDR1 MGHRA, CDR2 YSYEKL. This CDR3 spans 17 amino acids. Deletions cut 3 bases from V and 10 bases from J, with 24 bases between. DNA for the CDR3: TGCGCCAGCAGCCACCACTCCTCCCGGACAAGGGCAGGAAAACTGTTTTTT. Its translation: CASSHHSSRTRAGKLFF.

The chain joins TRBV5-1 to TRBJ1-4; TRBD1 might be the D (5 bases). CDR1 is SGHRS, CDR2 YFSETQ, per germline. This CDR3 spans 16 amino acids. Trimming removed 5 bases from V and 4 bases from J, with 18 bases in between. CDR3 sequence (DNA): TGCGCCAGCAGACCCCGGGGGGTAGACTATAATGAAAAACTGTTTTTT. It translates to CASRPRGVDYNEKLFF. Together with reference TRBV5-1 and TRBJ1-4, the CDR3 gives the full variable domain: KAGVTQTPRYLIKTRGQQVTLSCSPISGHRSVSWYQQTPGQGLQFLFEYFSETQRNKGNFPGRFSGRQFSNSRSEMNVSTLELGDSALYLCASRPRGVDYNEKLFFGSGTQLSVL.

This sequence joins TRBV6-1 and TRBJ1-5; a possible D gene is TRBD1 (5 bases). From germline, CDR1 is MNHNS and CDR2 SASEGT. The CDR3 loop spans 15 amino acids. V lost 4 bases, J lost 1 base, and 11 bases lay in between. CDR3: CASSVSGFSNQPQHF. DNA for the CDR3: TGTGCCAGCAGTGTTTCAGGGTTCAGCAATCAGCCCCAGCATTTT.

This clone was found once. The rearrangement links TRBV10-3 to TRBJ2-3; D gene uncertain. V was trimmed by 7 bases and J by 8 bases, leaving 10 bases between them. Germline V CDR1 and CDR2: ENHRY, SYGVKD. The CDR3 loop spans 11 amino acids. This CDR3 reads CAINTGRTQYF. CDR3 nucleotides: TGTGCCATCAATACTGGGCGTACGCAGTATTTT.

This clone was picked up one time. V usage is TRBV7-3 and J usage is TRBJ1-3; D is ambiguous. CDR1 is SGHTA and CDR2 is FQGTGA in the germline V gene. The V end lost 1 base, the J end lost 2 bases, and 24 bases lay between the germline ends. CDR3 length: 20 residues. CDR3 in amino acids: CASSLMGGQKYQPPGNTIYF. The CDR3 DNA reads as TGTGCCAGCAGCTTAATGGGAGGGCAGAAATACCAGCCGCCTGGAAACACCATATATTTT.

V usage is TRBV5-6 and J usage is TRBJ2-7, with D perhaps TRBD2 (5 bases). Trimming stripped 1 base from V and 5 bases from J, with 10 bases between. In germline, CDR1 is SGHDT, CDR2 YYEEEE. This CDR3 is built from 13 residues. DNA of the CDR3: TGTGCCAGCAGCTTGTATGACGGGGACGAGCAGTACTTC. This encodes CASSLYDGDEQYF.

This CDR3 reads CASSFGQSYGYTF. Here the CDR3 DNA reads TGTGCCAGCAGCTTTGGACAGTCCTATGGCTACACCTTC. V gene TRBV11-2 combines with J gene TRBJ1-2, with a weak D call TRBD1 (6 bases). The CDR3 totals 13 residues. V lost 3 bases and J lost 4, with 9 bases in between. Per germline, CDR1 SGHAT and CDR2 FQNNGV.

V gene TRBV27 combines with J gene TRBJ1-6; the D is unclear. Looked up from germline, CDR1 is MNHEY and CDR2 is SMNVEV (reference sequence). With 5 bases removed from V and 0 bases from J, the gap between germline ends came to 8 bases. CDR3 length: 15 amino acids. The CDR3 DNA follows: TGTGCCAGCAGTATGAAGAGCTCCTATAATTCACCCCTCCACTTT. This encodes CASSMKSSYNSPLHF.

The CDR3 sequence: CASSYQGQENEKLFF. The CDR3, as DNA: TGTGCCAGCTCTTACCAGGGACAGGAAAATGAAAAACTGTTTTTT. J is TRBJ1-4 and V is TRBV2, with TRBD1 matching 8 bases. V gave up 8 bases and J gave up 5 bases; unmatched junction bases: 10. The CDR3 has 15 residues. Per germline, CDR1 SNHLY and CDR2 FYNNEI.

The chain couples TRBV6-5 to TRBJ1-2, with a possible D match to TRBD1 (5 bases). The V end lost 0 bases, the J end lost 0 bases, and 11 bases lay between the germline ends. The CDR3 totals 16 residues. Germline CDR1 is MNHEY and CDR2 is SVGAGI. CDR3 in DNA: TGTGCCAGCAGTTACTCGTTCCGGGGGACTAACTATGGCTACACCTTC. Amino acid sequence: CASSYSFRGTNYGYTF.